This entry describes one T cell receptor (beta chain). Its antigen is as yet unknown. Surgery cases with the highest brain T cell transcript signatures were chosen for sequencing. At least one anti-epileptic drug was given before surgery. TCRdb's copy holds only in-frame clones and misses some; the assay was immunoSEQ multiplex PCR. The sample lists under 150,000 clones; 94% were seen once. Germline values: CDR1 SNHLY, CDR2 FYNNEI. After removal of 1 base from V and 2 bases from J, the junction contained 5 bases not matched to a gene. The CDR3 is made up of 15 amino acids. The sample is drawn from a study of brain T cells in children with intractable seizures. Study-level results: Viral specificity was inferred only from CDR3 similarity; HCMV serostatus was unknown.

The source material was peripheral blood, sampled at surgery. This sequence was found in a boy less than two years old with hemimegalencephaly and intractable seizures. The chain recombines TRBV2 with TRBJ2-7; 7 nucleotides line up with TRBD2. The CDR3 DNA sequence: TGTGCCAGCAGTGAAGGGGGAGGGTTCGCCTACGAGCAGTACTTC. This codes for CASSEGGGFAYEQYF. Using reference TRBV2 and TRBJ2-7 for the parts outside the CDR3, the full variable domain is EPEVTQTPSHQVTQMGQEVILRCVPISNHLYFYWYRQILGQKVEFLVSFYNNEISEKSEIFDDQFSVERPDGSNFTLKIRSTKLEDSAMYFCASSEGGGFAYEQYFGPGTRLTVT.